The sequence of this TCR beta chain was determined in a study of T cell responses to AZD1222 COVID-19 vaccine. The overall study: Second-dose schedules of about 4 or about 12 weeks were combined. The study, taken as a whole, reports: Per reports, nearly half of all spike-specific TCRs target regions that are unmutated in variants. Donors were chiefly white British, with a greater number of females, and clonal diversity was perhaps underestimated. Of the AZD1222 recipients, only 5 to 7 were seropositive at baseline.

TCRdb's table, derived via immunoSEQ multiplex PCR, lists solely in-frame clones and lacks some. Among over 130,000 clones listed, roughly 92% were seen once. Concerning this clone: Its specificity is unknown.

From germline, CDR1 is ENHRY and CDR2 SYGVKD. V shed 6 bases and J shed 1 base, with 12 bases lying between them. This CDR3 is 14 amino acids long. The J gene is TRBJ1-1, the V gene TRBV10-3, with a tentative D call TRBD1 (5 bases). This clonotype was sampled from an adult in good health. This material consisted of peripheral blood, taken on day 0 of AZD1222 vaccination. The CDR3 loop reads CAIRREGRNTEAFF. In DNA form, the CDR3 reads TGTGCCATCAGGAGGGAGGGGCGGAACACTGAAGCTTTCTTT.